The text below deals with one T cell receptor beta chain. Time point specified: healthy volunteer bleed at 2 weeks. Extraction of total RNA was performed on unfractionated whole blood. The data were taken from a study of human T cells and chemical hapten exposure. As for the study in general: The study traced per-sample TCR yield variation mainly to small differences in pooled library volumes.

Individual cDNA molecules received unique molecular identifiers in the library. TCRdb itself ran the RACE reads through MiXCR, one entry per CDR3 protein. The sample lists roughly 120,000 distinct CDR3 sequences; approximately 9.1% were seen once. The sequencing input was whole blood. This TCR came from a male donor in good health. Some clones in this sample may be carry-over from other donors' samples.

CDR3: CASSTTGNTIYF. CDR3 DNA sequence: TGTGCCAGCAGTACAACTGGAAACACCATATATTTT. V gene TRBV5-5 combines with J gene TRBJ1-3; D ambiguous. This CDR3 comprises 12 residues. Trimming took 5 bases from V and 2 from J, leaving 5 bases between them. The germline gives CDR1 SGHKS, CDR2 YYEKEE (reference sequence).